The 11 T cell receptor beta chains below were found in one sample sequenced in a study of cytomegalovirus exposure and HLA in healthy donors. PCR employed 60 Vbeta and 13 Jbeta primers. Using immunoSEQ multiplex PCR, the repertoire was profiled, and TCRdb retains in-frame clones only, with some absent. The profile shows about 140,000 clones, approximately 79% of them singletons. Sequenced material: PBMCs. These receptors came from a woman aged 45-65 years in good health and CMV-seropositive.

The V and J genes are TRBV18 and TRBJ2-3; 11 bases fit TRBD2. The germline gives CDR1 KGHSH, CDR2 LQKENI. Trimming at V came to 0 bases and at J to 0 bases, leaving 2 bases not matched to a gene. The CDR3 is 17 residues long. The CDR3 DNA reads TGTGCCAGCTCACCACCGACTAGCGGGGTGAGCACAGATACGCAGTATTTT. This encodes CASSPPTSGVSTDTQYF. Full variable domain (rest looked up from reference TRBV18 and TRBJ2-3): NAGVMQNPRHLVRRRGQEARLRCSPMKGHSHVYWYRQLPEEGLKFMVYLQKENIIDESGMPKERFSAEFPKEGPSILRIQQVVRGDSAAYFCASSPPTSGVSTDTQYFGPGTRLTVL.

The chain joins TRBV6-6 to TRBJ1-5; 9 positions agree with TRBD1. The CDR3 is 14 residues long. Germline CDR1 reads MNHNY; CDR2 reads SVGAGI (reference sequence). The J segment lost 4 bases and the V segment lost 7 bases, leaving 5 bases of the junction unmatched. The CDR3 nucleotides read TGTGCCAGCATCCAGGGACAGGGAAATCAGCCCCAGCATTTT. It specifies CASIQGQGNQPQHF.

V usage is TRBV7-9 and J usage is TRBJ1-6, with TRBD1 identical over 8 bases. This CDR3 spans 15 amino acids. Germline CDR1 and CDR2: SEHNR and FQNEAQ (reference sequence). V was clipped by 7 bases and J by 2 bases; unmatched bases: 4. In DNA, the CDR3 is TGTGCCAGCAACATGACAGGGGCCTATAATTCACCCCTCCACTTT. Translating it yields CASNMTGAYNSPLHF.

V usage is TRBV4-1 and J usage is TRBJ2-3; 9 positions agree with TRBD2. CDR3 length: 17 amino acids. With V trimmed by 4 bases and J by 2 bases, 10 bases remained unmatched. Germline assignment: CDR1 MGHRA and CDR2 YSYEKL. The CDR3 spells CASSLPPTSGFTDTQYF. The CDR3 coding sequence is TGCGCCAGCAGCCTTCCGCCGACTAGCGGTTTCACAGATACGCAGTATTTT.

In its sample, this clone was seen a few times. An end of the junction differs from the germline gene, which may be a read error. This chain connects TRBV7-9 to TRBJ2-5; unclear D gene. Germline V gene lookup returns CDR1 SEHNR and CDR2 FQNEAQ (reference sequence). This CDR3 is 13 amino acids long. CDR3 amino acids: CASGLIPRETQYF. In DNA form, the CDR3 reads TGTGCCAGCGGCTTAATTCCGCGGGAGACCCAGTACTTC.

This clone was counted only a few times. V gene TRBV28 combines with J gene TRBJ1-3, with TRBD1 matching over 9 bases. V shed 6 bases and J 0 bases; nucleotides not matched to a gene: 9. Germline CDR1 MDHEN, CDR2 SYDVKM. This CDR3 is 17 amino acids long. CDR3 sequence reads: CASSLPGTGFSGNTIYF. CDR3 bases: TGTGCCAGCAGCCTCCCCGGGACAGGGTTCTCTGGAAACACCATATATTTT. The whole variable domain, remainder taken from reference TRBV28 and TRBJ1-3, is DVKVTQSSRYLVKRTGEKVFLECVQDMDHENMFWYRQDPGLGLRLIYFSYDVKMKEKGDIPEGYSVSREKKERFSLILESASTNQTSMYLCASSLPGTGFSGNTIYFGEGSWLTVV.

The CDR3 is CASSGDRLEDTQYF. Here the CDR3 DNA reads TGTGCCAGCAGCGGGGACAGGTTGGAAGATACGCAGTATTTT. V is TRBV9 and J is TRBJ2-3; 8 bases fit TRBD1. The V and J ends lost 3 bases and 5 bases, in that order; junction bases with no gene match: 5. CDR1 is SGDLS, CDR2 YYNGEE, per germline. CDR3 length: 14 amino acids.

This chain connects TRBV6-1 to TRBJ2-7; 9 bases agree with TRBD2. Germline V gene sequence: CDR1 MNHNS, CDR2 SASEGT. The CDR3 sequence is 14 residues long. The trim removed 7 bases at V and 5 bases at J, leaving 9 bases unmatched. The CDR3 sequence: CASIPSGGFDEQYF. CDR3 coding DNA: TGTGCCAGCATTCCGAGCGGGGGGTTCGACGAGCAGTACTTC.

This clone occurred a few times. The J gene is TRBJ2-5, the V gene TRBV9, with 9 bases lining up with TRBD2. After removal of 1 base from V and 4 bases from J, the junction contained 5 bases not matched to a gene. Germline V gene lookup returns CDR1 SGDLS and CDR2 YYNGEE. The CDR3 is 15 residues long. The CDR3 loop is CASSVQAGGGETQYF. The CDR3 DNA follows: TGTGCCAGCAGCGTACAAGCGGGGGGAGGAGAGACCCAGTACTTC.

The genes are TRBV11-3 and TRBJ2-7, with 7 positions matching TRBD1. The CDR3 loop spans 16 amino acids. The germline CDR1 and CDR2 sequences are SGHNT and YENEEA. Trimming removed 5 bases from V and 3 bases from J; junction bases left unmatched: 13. The CDR3 spells CASSLSRAGTDYEQYF. The DNA of the CDR3 is TGTGCCAGCAGCCTGTCAAGAGCCGGGACAGACTACGAGCAGTACTTC.

The chain joins TRBV2 to TRBJ1-2; 7 nucleotides match TRBD1. CDR3 length equals 13 residues. With 4 bases clipped from V and 6 bases from J, the junction kept 5 bases outside the gene matches. Germline values: CDR1 SNHLY, CDR2 FYNNEI. The CDR3 bases are TGTGCCAGCAGTGTGACAGGGCTTGATGGCTACACCTTC. Translating it yields CASSVTGLDGYTF.